A selection of T cell receptor beta chains follows, all from one sample in a study of blood T cell repertoires in COVID-19. Assay: immunoSEQ multiplex PCR; the TCRdb copy retains only in-frame clones and omits some. The table lists about 180,000 clones, 87% of them singletons. Sequencing was done on a sample of PBMCs or T cells enriched from blood (not recorded which). Source of these receptors: a woman aged 50 to 60 who had recovered from COVID-19. Each CDR3 is given without its conserved first and last residue. The size of a clone is reported for some rows only, either as once, few or many, or as a class for expanded clones.

TRBV10-2	NA	TRBJ2-1	ASSEHRTGTLYNEQF
TRBV9	NA	TRBJ1-1	ASSVRQGADTEAF
TRBV28	NA	TRBJ2-5	ASNPGDGRETQY
TRBV11-2	NA	TRBJ2-7	ASSLVLTGISYEQY
TRBV30	NA	TRBJ1-6	AWRTGNSPLH
TRBV19	NA	TRBJ2-2	ASSDPSGRKTGELF
TRBV29-1	NA	TRBJ2-7	SARRGGTSATYEQY
TRBV4-2	NA	TRBJ2-2	ASSHGTSGAAGELF
TRBV27	once	TRBJ2-7	ASIMAQGAPYEQY
TRBV6-5	NA	TRBJ2-5	ASSRLMEETQY
TRBV30	NA	TRBJ2-5	AWRGGLGIETQY
TRBV9	once	TRBJ1-2	ASSVVEGFGYT
TRBV13	NA	TRBJ2-2	ASSLVGTGDTGELF
TRBV27	NA	TRBJ2-1	ASSPPWQGSRSNEQF
TRBV7-8	NA	TRBJ1-6	ASSSWTGSVNSPLH
TRBV28	NA	TRBJ1-6	ASSFSRGFGSPLH
TRBV11-3	few	TRBJ2-3	ASSLGSTSTDTQY
TRBV4-2	NA	TRBJ2-7	ASSQLAAQYYEQY
TRBV18	NA	TRBJ1-3	ASSRAEKSSGNTIY
TRBV24-1	NA	TRBJ1-1	ATSGPSTGSNTEAF
TRBV7-8	NA	TRBJ2-7	ASSSPSRDRGYEQY
TRBV11-2	NA	TRBJ2-7	ASSKEGSSYEQY
TRBV6-2/TRBV6-3	few	TRBJ2-1	ASSYAGRNNEQF
TRBV5-5	NA	TRBJ2-4	ASSPGHIELAKNIQY
TRBV12-3/TRBV12-4	NA	TRBJ2-7	ASSLARDYEQY
TRBV6-2/TRBV6-3	NA	TRBJ2-3	ASSYGLSGDTQY
TRBV28	NA	TRBJ2-3	ASGARSPDTQY